This TCR beta chain was profiled in a study of blood T cell repertoires in COVID-19. Across the whole study: Acute and convalescent COVID-19 samples came from the United States, Italy and Spain. In each case, the material was cDNA or gDNA derived from T cells, B-cell-depleted T cells, or PBMCs.

Profiled with immunoSEQ multiplex PCR; TCRdb holds only in-frame clones, not every one. This sample has roughly 430,000 clones, with about 88% found just once. The CDR3 loop spans 14 amino acids. V lost 6 bases and J 8 bases, leaving 16 bases between the germline ends. From germline, CDR1 is MDHEN and CDR2 SYDVKM. Participant-reported clinical history was the basis for cohort assignment. The sample taken for sequencing was PBMCs or T cells enriched from blood (not recorded which). This chain uses TRBV28 with TRBJ1-4; D is unresolved. This clonotype was obtained from a woman aged 18-29 years who had been exposed to COVID-19. The CDR3 protein is CASSLYRRGEKLFF. CDR3 nucleotides: TGTGCCAGCAGCCTCTATCGGAGAGGGGAAAAACTGTTTTTT. Full variable domain (remainder filled in from reference TRBV28 and TRBJ1-4): DVKVTQSSRYLVKRTGEKVFLECVQDMDHENMFWYRQDPGLGLRLIYFSYDVKMKEKGDIPEGYSVSREKKERFSLILESASTNQTSMYLCASSLYRRGEKLFFGSGTQLSVL.